This T cell receptor (beta chain) was recovered during a study of T-cell memory formation after mild COVID-19. The table lists this clonotype with a few counts. Its antigen is currently unknown. TCRdb itself ran the 5' RACE reads through MiXCR, one entry per CDR3 protein. Of 120,000 to 150,000 distinct CDR3 sequences in the sample, 14% to 15% were seen once. Study outcomes and limitations: Mostly located in CM and EM were contracting CD4+ clones, with contracting CD8+ clones located in EMRA.

The receptor was derived from an adult woman who had mild COVID-19 (a few samples of this study predate the infection). Cell type and time point are not known. Sample: PBMCs or a T cell subset sorted from them (not recorded which).

Here the CDR3 reads CASSHGRVRLNEKLFF. The CDR3 region has the DNA TGCGCCAGCAGCCACGGCAGGGTCCGGTTGAATGAAAAACTGTTTTTT. This chain connects TRBV4-1 to TRBJ1-4, with D possibly matching TRBD1 (5 bases). CDR1 is MGHRA, CDR2 YSYEKL, per germline. This CDR3 spans 16 amino acids. V was pared by 3 bases and J by 5 bases, with 16 bases between.